The present entry profiles one T cell receptor (beta chain) with its context. Antigen unknown. These data originate in a study of blood T cells in healthy people across ages. General observations from the study: Donor CMV status, an unknown factor, possibly confounded changes in expanded clonotypes.

CDR1 and CDR2 (germline): ENHRY, SYGVKD. The CDR3 length is 16 residues. Through a sample-barcoded 5' primer and a J-beta primer mix, a second PCR was run for roughly 6 to 11 cycles. Each cDNA molecule was tagged by a template-switch adaptor that had 12 random nucleotides. Each sample yielded at least 2.5 million CDR3-containing paired-end reads. Each CDR3 protein gets one entry after TCRdb re-called the 5' RACE reads with MiXCR. The profile covers some 700,000 distinct CDR3 sequences, with roughly 47% appearing a single time and roughly 20% taken by the ten largest. The sample was blood. This rearrangement joins TRBV10-3 to TRBJ2-1; 13 bases agree with TRBD2. With the DNA end fitting TRBJ2-7 better, the J assignment may be wrong. The sequence was obtained from a woman aged 55-75 years in good health. CDR3 bases: TGTGCCATCAGATTGGCAGGGACTAGCGGGGCCAATGAGCAGTACTTC. As protein: CAIRLAGTSGANEQYF.